This T cell receptor beta chain was retrieved from a study of regulatory T cells in long-lasting Graves disease. As to time point: newly diagnosed GD, antithyroid drugs for less than 3 months. Scientists built the TCR library using RNA that was extracted from PBMCs. Germline assignment: CDR1 MDHEN and CDR2 SYDVKM. V dropped 6 bases and J dropped 10 bases, with 13 bases sitting between them. The CDR3 has 13 amino acids. This clonotype was counted ten times or more. Arm-PCR of CDR3 regions and iRepertoire HTBI primers were the basis on which TCR beta libraries were built. Per the authors' pipeline: Identified across the samples were some 67 TRBV segments and 14 TRBJ segments. TCRdb called the multiplex PCR reads again in MiXCR, with one record for every CDR3 protein. V and J calls and clone size were set by TCRdb, not the authors. The table records 400,000 to 550,000 distinct CDR3 sequences, approximately 16% of them present only once.

The same sample was also used in a study of T cells in Graves' hyperthyroidism and ophthalmopathy. That investigation notes: The HTBI set primed first-round TCR CDR3 RT-PCR.

J is TRBJ1-6 and V is TRBV28, with D possibly matching TRBD1 (5 bases). The clonotype was recovered from a woman younger than 30 with Graves disease. Material: peripheral blood mononuclear cells (PBMCs), obtained at new diagnosis, from a patient treated with antithyroid drugs. CDR3 DNA: TGTGCCAGCAGCCTCCTGGGGGAATCACCCCTCCACTTT. Its protein is CASSLLGESPLHF.